This T cell receptor beta chain comes out of a study of blood T cell repertoires in COVID-19. Assay: immunoSEQ multiplex PCR; the TCRdb copy retains only in-frame clones and omits some. This sample yields approximately 240,000 clones, of which roughly 80% are seen a single time; about 1.3% belongs to the top ten. The germline V gene has CDR1 SGHTA and CDR2 FQGNSA. The CDR3 runs to 18 residues. V gave up 4 bases and J gave up 5 bases; unmatched junction bases: 13. This chain joins TRBV7-2 and TRBJ2-3; 12 bases agree with TRBD2. The sequencing sample was made of PBMCs or T cells enriched from blood (not recorded which). This TCR was sampled from a woman between 40 and 50 years old with acute COVID-19. The CDR3 nucleotides are TGTGCCAGCAGCTCGCGACTAGCGGGAGAGAGGGGCGTAGATACGCAGTATTTT. Protein sequence: CASSSRLAGERGVDTQYF.